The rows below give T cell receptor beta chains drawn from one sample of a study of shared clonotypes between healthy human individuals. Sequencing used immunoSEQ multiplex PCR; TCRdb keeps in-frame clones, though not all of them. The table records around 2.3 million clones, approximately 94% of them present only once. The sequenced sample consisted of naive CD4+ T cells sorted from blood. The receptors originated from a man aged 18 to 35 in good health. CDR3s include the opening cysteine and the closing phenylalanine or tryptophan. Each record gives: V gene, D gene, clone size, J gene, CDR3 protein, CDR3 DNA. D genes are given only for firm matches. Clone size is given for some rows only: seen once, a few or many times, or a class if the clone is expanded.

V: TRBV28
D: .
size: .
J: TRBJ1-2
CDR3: CASSFRGYGYTF
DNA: TGTGCCAGCAGTTTTCGGGGATATGGCTACACCTTC

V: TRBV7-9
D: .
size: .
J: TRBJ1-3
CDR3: CASSTYQFSSGNTIYF
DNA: TGTGCCAGCAGCACATATCAGTTCAGCTCTGGAAACACCATATATTTT

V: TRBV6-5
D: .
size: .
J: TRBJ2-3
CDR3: CASSRPLDTQYF
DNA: TGTGCCAGCAGTCGACCATTAGATACGCAGTATTTT

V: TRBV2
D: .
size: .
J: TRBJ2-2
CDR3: CASTPSSAGSTGELFF
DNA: TGTGCCAGCACCCCTTCGTCTGCAGGGTCAACCGGGGAGCTGTTTTTT

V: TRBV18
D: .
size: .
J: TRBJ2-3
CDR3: CASSPRDSDTQYF
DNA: TGTGCCAGCTCACCCCGGGACTCAGATACGCAGTATTTT

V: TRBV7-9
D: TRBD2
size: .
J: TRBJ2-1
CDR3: CASSLGSGTYNEQFF
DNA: TGTGCCAGCAGCTTGGGTAGCGGGACGTACAATGAGCAGTTCTTC

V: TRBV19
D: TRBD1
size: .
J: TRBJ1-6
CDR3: CASSTTGSSYNSPLHF
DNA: TGTGCCAGTAGTACGACAGGGAGCTCCTATAATTCACCCCTCCACTTT

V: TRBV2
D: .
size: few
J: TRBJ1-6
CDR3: CASSQDYNSPLHF
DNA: TGTGCCAGCAGCCAGGACTATAATTCACCCCTCCACTTT

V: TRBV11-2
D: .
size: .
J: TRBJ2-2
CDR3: CASSPGRGTVAGELFF
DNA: TGTGCCAGCAGCCCGGGCCGAGGGACGGTGGCCGGGGAGCTGTTTTTT

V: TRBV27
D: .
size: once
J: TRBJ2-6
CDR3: CASSPGQGANVLTF
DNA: TGTGCCAGCAGTCCGGGGCAGGGAGCCAACGTCCTGACTTTC

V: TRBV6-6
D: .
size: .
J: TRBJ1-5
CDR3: CASSVAGVNQPQHF
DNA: TGTGCCAGCAGTGTCGCAGGGGTTAATCAGCCCCAGCATTTT

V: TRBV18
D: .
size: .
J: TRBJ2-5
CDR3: CASSPLIALQETQYF
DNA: TGTGCCAGCTCACCATTAATAGCTCTTCAAGAGACCCAGTACTTC

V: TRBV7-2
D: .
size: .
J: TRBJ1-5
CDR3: CASSPGPFSRPQHF
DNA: TGTGCCAGCAGCCCGGGCCCGTTTAGTAGGCCCCAGCATTTT

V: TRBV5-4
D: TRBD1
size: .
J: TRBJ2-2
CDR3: CASSSLGGGQTYTGELFF
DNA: TGTGCCAGCAGCTCTTTGGGTGGGGGACAGACTTACACCGGGGAGCTGTTTTTT

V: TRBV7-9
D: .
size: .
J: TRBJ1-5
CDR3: CASSLEGRLNQPQHF
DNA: TGTGCCAGCAGCTTAGAGGGACGGCTCAATCAGCCCCAGCATTTT

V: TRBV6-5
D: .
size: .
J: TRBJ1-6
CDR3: CASSLGVGLNSPLHF
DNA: TGTGCCAGCAGCCTCGGGGTTGGTCTGAATTCACCCCTCCACTTT

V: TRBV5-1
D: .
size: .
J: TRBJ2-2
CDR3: CARAAGHTGELFF
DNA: TGCGCCAGGGCGGCAGGACACACCGGGGAGCTGTTTTTT

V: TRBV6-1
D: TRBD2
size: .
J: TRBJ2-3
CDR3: CASSASGVASGTDTQYF
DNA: TGTGCCAGCAGTGCCAGCGGGGTGGCAAGTGGCACAGATACGCAGTATTTT

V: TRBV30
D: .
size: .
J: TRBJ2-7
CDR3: CAWSVPRSLIDEQYF
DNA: TGTGCCTGGAGTGTACCTAGGTCCTTGATAGACGAGCAGTACTTC

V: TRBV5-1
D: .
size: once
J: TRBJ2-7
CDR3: CASSTGSGQGTITGYYEQYF
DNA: TGCGCCAGCAGCACTGGTTCGGGACAAGGGACGATAACGGGGTACTACGAGCAGTACTTC

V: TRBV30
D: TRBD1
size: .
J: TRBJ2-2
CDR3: CAWSTGTGNGELFF
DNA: TGTGCCTGGAGTACCGGGACAGGGAACGGGGAGCTGTTTTTT

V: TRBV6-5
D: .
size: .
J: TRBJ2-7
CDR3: CASRRGTGPYEQYF
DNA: TGTGCCAGCAGACGAGGGACTGGCCCCTACGAGCAGTACTTC

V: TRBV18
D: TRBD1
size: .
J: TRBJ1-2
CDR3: CASSPATGSGGYTF
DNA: TGTGCCAGCTCACCCGCGACAGGGTCAGGTGGCTACACCTTC

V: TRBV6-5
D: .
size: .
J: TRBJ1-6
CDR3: CASSYGDNSPLHF
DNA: TGTGCCAGCAGTTACGGGGATAATTCACCCCTCCACTTT

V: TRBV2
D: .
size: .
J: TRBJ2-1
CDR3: CASTMRPYNEQFF
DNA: TGTGCCAGCACGATGCGCCCCTACAATGAGCAGTTCTTC

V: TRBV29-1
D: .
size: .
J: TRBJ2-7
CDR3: CSIELHSYEQYF
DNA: TGCAGCATAGAACTTCACTCCTACGAGCAGTACTTC

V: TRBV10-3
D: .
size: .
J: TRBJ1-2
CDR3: CAISDLGDGYTF
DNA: TGTGCCATCAGTGATCTGGGGGACGGCTACACCTTC

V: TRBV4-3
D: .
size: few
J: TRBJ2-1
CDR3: CASSQDGGLDEQFF
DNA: TGCGCCAGCAGCCAAGACGGGGGACTGGATGAGCAGTTCTTC

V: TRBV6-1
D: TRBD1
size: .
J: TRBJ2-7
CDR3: CATRGWTGRKLEQYF
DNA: TGTGCCACGCGGGGTTGGACAGGGAGAAAACTCGAGCAGTACTTC

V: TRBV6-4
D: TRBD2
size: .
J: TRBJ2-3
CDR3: CASSRLAGGLSDTQYF
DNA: TGTGCCAGCAGTCGACTAGCGGGGGGGTTATCAGATACGCAGTATTTT

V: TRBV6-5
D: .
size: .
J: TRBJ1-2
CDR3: CASSYSGGSYGYTF
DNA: TGTGCCAGCAGTTACTCCGGCGGATCCTATGGCTACACCTTC

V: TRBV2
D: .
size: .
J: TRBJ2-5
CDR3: CASKGGAWETQYF
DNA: TGTGCCAGCAAGGGAGGCGCGTGGGAGACCCAGTACTTC

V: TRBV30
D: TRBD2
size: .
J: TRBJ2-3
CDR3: CAWSVLAGPDTQYF
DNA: TGTGCCTGGAGTGTACTAGCGGGGCCAGATACGCAGTATTTT

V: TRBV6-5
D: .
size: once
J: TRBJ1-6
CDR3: CASSYTSRRGSPLHF
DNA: TGTGCCAGCAGTTACACATCGAGGAGAGGATCACCCCTCCACTTT

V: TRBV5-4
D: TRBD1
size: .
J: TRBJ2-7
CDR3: CASSSGTGYKEQYF
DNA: TGTGCCAGCAGCTCCGGGACAGGGTATAAAGAGCAGTACTTC

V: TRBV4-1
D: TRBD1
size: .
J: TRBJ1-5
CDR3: CASSQDLGQGATQPQHF
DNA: TGCGCCAGCAGCCAAGATTTGGGACAGGGGGCAACTCAGCCCCAGCATTTT

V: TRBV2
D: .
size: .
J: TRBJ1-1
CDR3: CASRGTGNTEAFF
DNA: TGTGCCAGTCGAGGGACTGGGAACACTGAAGCTTTCTTT

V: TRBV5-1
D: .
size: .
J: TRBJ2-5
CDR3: CASSSVETQYF
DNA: TGCGCCAGCAGCTCCGTGGAGACCCAGTACTTC

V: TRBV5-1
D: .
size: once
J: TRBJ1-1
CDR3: CASSPGGSGTEAFF
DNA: TGCGCCAGCAGCCCGGGTGGTTCGGGCACTGAAGCTTTCTTT

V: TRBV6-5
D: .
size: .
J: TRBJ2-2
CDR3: CATRWTSNTGELFF
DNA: TGTGCCACCCGGTGGACATCCAACACCGGGGAGCTGTTTTTT

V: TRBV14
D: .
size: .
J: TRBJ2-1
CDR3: CASSQTGGHSSYNEQFF
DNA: TGTGCCAGCAGCCAAACCGGCGGACATAGCTCCTACAATGAGCAGTTCTTC

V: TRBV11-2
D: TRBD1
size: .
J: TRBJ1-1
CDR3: CASRVGTVNTEAFF
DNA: TGTGCCAGCAGGGTGGGGACAGTGAACACTGAAGCTTTCTTT

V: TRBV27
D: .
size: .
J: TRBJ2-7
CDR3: CASNTHAGYEQYF
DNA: TGTGCCAGCAACACCCATGCCGGGTACGAGCAGTACTTC

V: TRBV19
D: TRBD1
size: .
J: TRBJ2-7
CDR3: CASSAGTGVDEQYF
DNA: TGTGCCAGTAGTGCCGGGACAGGAGTAGACGAGCAGTACTTC

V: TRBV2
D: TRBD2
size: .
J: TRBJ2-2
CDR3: CASSERLAGEDTGELFF
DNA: TGTGCCAGCAGTGAAAGGCTAGCGGGAGAGGACACCGGGGAGCTGTTTTTT

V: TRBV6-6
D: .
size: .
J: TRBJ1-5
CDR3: CASRPAGTLAQHF
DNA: TGTGCCAGCAGACCCGCGGGTACCCTTGCCCAGCATTTT

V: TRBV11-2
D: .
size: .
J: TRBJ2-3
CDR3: CASSLGPQSTDTQYF
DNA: TGTGCCAGCAGCTTAGGGCCCCAGAGCACAGATACGCAGTATTTT

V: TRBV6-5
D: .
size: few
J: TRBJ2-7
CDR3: CASSYGHEQYF
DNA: TGTGCCAGCAGTTACGGCCACGAGCAGTACTTC

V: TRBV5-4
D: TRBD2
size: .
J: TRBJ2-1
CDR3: CASSPPGLAHNEQFF
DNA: TGTGCCAGCAGCCCGCCGGGACTAGCGCACAATGAGCAGTTCTTC

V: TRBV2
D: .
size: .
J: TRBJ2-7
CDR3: CASKEGQTYEQYF
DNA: TGTGCCAGCAAGGAGGGACAGACTTACGAGCAGTACTTC

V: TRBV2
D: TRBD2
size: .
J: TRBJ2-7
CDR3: CASSRDYSYEQYF
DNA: TGTGCCAGCAGCCGGGACTACTCCTACGAGCAGTACTTC

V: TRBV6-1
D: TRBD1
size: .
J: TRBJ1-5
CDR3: CASSVSPGTGPNQPQHF
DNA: TGTGCCAGCAGTGTATCCCCGGGGACAGGGCCAAATCAGCCCCAGCATTTT

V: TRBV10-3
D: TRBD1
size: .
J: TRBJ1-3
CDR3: CAIREQGALVGNTIYF
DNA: TGTGCCATCAGGGAACAGGGGGCTTTAGTCGGAAACACCATATATTTT

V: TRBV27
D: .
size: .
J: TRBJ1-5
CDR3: CASSLEGNNQPQHF
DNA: TGTGCCAGCAGTTTAGAGGGAAACAATCAGCCCCAGCATTTT

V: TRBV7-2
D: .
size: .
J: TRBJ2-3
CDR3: CASSARQGTDTQYF
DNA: TGTGCCAGCAGCGCCCGACAGGGCACAGATACGCAGTATTTT